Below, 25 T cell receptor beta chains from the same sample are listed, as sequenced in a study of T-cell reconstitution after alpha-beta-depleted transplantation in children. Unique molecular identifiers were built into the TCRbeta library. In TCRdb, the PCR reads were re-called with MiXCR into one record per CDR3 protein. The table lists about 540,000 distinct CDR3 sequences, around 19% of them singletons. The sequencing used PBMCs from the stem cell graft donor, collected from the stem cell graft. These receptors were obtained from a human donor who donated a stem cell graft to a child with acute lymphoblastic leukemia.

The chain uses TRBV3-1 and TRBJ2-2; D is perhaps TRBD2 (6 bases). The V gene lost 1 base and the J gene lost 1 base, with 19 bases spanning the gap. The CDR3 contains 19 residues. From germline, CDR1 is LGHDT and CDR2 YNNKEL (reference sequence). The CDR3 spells CASSQAGKWLARNTGELFF. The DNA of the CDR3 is TGTGCCAGCAGCCAAGCGGGGAAGTGGCTAGCGAGGAACACCGGGGAGCTGTTTTTT.

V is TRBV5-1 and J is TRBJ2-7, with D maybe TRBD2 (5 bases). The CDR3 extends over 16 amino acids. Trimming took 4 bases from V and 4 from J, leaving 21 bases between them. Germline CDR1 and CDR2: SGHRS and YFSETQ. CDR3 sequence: CASSRRLGEIAYEQYF. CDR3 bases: TGCGCCAGCAGCCGGCGCTTGGGAGAGATCGCTTACGAGCAGTACTTC.

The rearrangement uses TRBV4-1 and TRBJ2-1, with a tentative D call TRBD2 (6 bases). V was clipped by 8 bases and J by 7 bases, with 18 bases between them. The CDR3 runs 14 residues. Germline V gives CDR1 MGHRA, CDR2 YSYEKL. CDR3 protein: CASSLVVAENEQFF. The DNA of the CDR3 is TGCGCCAGCTCCCTGGTGGTAGCGGAGAATGAGCAGTTCTTC.

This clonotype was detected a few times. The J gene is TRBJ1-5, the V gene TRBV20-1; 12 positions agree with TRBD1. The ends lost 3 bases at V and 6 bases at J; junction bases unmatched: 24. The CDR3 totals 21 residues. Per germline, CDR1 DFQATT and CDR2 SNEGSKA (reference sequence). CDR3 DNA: TGCAGTGCTAGGAGGTATCTCGGGACAGGGGGCGAAAGAGGGCCGGGTCAGCCCCAGCATTTT. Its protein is CSARRYLGTGGERGPGQPQHF.

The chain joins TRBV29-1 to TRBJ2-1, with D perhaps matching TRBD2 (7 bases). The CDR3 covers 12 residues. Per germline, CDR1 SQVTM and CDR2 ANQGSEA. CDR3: CTGLDRPEEQFF. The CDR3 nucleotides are TGCACCGGACTAGACAGGCCCGAGGAGCAGTTCTTC.

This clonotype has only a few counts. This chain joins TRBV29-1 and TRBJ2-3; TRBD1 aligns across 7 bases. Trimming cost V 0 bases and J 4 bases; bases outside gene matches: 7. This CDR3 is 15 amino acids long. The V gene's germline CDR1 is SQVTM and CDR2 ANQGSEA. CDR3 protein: CSVEDAQGIADTQYF. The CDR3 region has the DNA TGCAGCGTTGAAGATGCACAGGGGATTGCAGATACGCAGTATTTT.

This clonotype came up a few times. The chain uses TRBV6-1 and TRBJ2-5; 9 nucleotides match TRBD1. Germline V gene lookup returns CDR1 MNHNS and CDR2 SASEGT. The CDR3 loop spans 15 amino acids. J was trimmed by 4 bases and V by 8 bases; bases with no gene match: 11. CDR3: CASRTGGSLGETQYF. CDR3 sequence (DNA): TGTGCCAGCCGAACAGGGGGCTCGTTGGGAGAGACCCAGTACTTC.

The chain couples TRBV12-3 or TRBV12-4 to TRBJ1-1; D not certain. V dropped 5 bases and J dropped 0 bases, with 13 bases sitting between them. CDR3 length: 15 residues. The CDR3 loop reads CASSLEAQMNTEAFF. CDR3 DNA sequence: TGTGCCAGCAGTCTAGAGGCACAGATGAACACTGAAGCTTTCTTT.

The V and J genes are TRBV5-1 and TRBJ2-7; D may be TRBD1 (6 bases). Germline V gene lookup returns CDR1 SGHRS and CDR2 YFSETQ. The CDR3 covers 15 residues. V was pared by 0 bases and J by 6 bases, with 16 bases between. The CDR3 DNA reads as TGCGCCAGCAGCTTGGCCGTCAGGGGATTACGCGAGCAGTACTTC. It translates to CASSLAVRGLREQYF. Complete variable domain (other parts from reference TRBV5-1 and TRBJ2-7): KAGVTQTPRYLIKTRGQQVTLSCSPISGHRSVSWYQQTPGQGLQFLFEYFSETQRNKGNFPGRFSGRQFSNSRSEMNVSTLELGDSALYLCASSLAVRGLREQYFGPGTRLTVT.

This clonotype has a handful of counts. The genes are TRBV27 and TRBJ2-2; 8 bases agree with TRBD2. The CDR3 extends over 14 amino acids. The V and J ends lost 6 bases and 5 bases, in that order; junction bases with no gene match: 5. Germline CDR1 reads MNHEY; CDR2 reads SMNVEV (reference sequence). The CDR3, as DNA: TGTGCCAGCAGGTTCGGGGGGGATACCGGGGAGCTGTTTTTT. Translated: CASRFGGDTGELFF.

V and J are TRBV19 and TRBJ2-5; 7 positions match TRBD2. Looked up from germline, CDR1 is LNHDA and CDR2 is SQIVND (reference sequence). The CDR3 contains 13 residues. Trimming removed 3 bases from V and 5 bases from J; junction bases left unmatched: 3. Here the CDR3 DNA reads TGTGCCAGTAGTATTGCGGGAGCGGAGACCCAGTACTTC. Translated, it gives CASSIAGAETQYF.

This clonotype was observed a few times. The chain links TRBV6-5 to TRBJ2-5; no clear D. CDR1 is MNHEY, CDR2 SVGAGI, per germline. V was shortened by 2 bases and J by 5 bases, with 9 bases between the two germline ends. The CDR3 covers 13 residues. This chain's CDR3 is CASSYGSFETQYF. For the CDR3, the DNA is TGTGCCAGCAGTTACGGCAGTTTTGAGACCCAGTACTTC.

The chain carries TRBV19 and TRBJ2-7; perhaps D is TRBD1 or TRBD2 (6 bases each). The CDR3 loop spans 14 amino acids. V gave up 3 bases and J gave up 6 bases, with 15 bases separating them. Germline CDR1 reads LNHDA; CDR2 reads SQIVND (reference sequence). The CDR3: CASSIPGALAEQYF. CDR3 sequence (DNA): TGTGCCAGTAGTATCCCGGGGGCCCTCGCCGAGCAGTACTTC.

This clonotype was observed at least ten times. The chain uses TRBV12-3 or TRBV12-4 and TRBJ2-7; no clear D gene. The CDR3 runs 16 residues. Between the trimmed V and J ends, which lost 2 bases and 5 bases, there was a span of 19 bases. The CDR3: CASSLPRGVRSDEQYF. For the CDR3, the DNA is TGTGCCAGCAGTTTACCCCGAGGAGTCAGAAGCGACGAGCAGTACTTC.

CDR3 in amino acids: CASSLDGIEQYF. As DNA, the CDR3 is TGCGCCAGCAGCTTGGACGGGATCGAGCAGTACTTC. J is TRBJ2-7 and V is TRBV5-1; possibly TRBD2 for D (5 bases). Germline CDR1 reads SGHRS; CDR2 reads YFSETQ. This CDR3 is 12 amino acids long. The V end was cut by 0 bases, the J end by 6 bases, with 7 bases between.

The CDR3 sequence is CASSESTGGSYEQYF. The CDR3 coding sequence is TGCGCCAGCAGTGAGTCGACAGGGGGATCCTACGAGCAGTACTTC. The chain joins TRBV10-2 to TRBJ2-7, with 9 bases lining up with TRBD1. V trimming: 0 bases; J trimming: 1 base; junction bases outside the gene matches: 1. Germline CDR1 is WSHSY and CDR2 is SAAADI. This CDR3 comprises 15 residues.

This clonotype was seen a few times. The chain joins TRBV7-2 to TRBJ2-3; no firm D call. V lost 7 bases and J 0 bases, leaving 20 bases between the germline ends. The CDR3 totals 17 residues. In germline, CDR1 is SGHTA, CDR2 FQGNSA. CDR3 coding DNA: TGTGCCAGCAAAGTTGTCGTAGTTTCGACTAGCACAGATACGCAGTATTTT. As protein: CASKVVVVSTSTDTQYF.

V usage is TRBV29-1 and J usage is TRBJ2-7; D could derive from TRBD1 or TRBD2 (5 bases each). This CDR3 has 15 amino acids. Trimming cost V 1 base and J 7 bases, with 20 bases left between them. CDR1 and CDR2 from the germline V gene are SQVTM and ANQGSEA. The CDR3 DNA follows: TGCAGCGTTGAAGGGATACCGGGGCTAGCTTCGGAGCAGTACTTC. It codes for CSVEGIPGLASEQYF.

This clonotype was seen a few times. In DNA form, the CDR3 reads TGTGCCAGCAGTTTATTCGGGGGGGCCGAGCAGTACTTC. It codes for CASSLFGGAEQYF. The chain recombines TRBV27 with TRBJ2-7, with 8 bases identical to TRBD2. The V segment lost 1 base and the J segment 6 bases; nucleotides outside the gene matches: 2. The CDR3 has 13 residues. Germline values: CDR1 MNHEY, CDR2 SMNVEV (reference sequence).

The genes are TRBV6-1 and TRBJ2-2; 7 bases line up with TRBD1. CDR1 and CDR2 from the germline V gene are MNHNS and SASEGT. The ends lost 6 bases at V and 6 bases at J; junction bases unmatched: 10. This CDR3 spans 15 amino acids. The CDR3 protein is CASRTGQSYAGELFF. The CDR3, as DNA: TGTGCCAGCAGAACGGGACAGTCTTACGCCGGGGAGCTGTTTTTT.

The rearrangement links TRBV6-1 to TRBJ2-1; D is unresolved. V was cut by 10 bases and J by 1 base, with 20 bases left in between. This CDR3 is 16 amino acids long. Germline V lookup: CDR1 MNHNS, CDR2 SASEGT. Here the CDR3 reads CATCLGILGSYNEQFF. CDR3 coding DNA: TGTGCCACCTGCCTGGGGATTTTGGGGTCCTACAATGAGCAGTTCTTC.

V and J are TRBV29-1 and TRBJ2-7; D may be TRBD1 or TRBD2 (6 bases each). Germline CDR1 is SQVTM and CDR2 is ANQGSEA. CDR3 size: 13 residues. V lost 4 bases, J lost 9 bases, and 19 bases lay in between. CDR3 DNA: TGCAGCGTTGCCACTGGAGGGGGTACGGGGCAGTACTTC. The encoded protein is CSVATGGGTGQYF.

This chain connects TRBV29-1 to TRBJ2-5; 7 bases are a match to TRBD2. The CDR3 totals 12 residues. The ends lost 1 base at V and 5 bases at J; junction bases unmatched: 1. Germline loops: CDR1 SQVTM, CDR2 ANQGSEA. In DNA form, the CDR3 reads TGCAGCGTTGAAGGCGGGAGCGAGACCCAGTACTTC. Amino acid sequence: CSVEGGSETQYF.

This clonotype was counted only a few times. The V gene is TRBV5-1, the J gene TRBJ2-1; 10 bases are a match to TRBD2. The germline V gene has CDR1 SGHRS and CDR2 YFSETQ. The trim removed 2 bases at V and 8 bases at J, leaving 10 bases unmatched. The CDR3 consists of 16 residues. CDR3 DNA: TGCGCCAGCAGCTTTGGCGGGGCTAGCGGGAGTGATGAGCAGTTCTTC. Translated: CASSFGGASGSDEQFF.

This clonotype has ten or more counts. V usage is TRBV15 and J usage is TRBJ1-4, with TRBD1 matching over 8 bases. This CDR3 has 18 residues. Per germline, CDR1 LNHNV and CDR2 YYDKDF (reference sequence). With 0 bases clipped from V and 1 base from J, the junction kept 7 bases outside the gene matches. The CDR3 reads CATSRDPGGGRTNEKLFF. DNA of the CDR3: TGTGCCACCAGCAGAGATCCAGGGGGCGGTAGAACTAATGAAAAACTGTTTTTT.